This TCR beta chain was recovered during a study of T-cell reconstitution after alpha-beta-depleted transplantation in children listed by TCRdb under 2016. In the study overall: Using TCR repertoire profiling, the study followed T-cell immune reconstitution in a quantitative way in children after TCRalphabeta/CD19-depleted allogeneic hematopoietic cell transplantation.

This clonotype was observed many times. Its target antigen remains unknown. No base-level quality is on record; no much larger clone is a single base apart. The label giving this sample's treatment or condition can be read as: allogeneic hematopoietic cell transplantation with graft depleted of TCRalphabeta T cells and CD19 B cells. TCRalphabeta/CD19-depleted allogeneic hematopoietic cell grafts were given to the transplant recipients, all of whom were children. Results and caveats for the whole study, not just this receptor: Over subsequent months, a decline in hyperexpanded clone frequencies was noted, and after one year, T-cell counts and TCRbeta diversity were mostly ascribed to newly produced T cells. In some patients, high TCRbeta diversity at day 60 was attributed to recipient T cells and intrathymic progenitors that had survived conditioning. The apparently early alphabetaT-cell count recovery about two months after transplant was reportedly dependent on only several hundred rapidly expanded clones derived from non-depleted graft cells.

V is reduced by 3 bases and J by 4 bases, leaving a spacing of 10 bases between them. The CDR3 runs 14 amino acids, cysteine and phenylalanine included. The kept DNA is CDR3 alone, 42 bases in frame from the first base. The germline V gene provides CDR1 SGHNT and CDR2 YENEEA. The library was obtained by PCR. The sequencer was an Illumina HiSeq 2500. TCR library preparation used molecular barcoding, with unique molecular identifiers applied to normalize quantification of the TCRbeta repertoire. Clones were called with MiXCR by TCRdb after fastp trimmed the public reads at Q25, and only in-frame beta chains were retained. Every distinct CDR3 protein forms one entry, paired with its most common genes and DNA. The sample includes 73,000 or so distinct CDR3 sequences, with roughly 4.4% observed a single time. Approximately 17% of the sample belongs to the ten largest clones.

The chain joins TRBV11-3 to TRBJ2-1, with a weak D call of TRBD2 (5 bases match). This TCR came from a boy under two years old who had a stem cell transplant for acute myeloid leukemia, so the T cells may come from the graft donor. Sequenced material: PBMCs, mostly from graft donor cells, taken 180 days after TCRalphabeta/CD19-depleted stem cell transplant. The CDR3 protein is CASSLGREYNEQFF. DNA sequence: TGTGCCAGCAGCTTGGGTCGGGAATACAATGAGCAGTTCTTC.